Below, 10 T cell receptor beta chains from the same sample are listed, as sequenced in a study of PD-1 blockade in classical Hodgkin lymphoma. With no exception, relapse followed autologous stem cell transplantation in all patients, and brentuximab vedotin exposure varied. Sequencing used immunoSEQ multiplex PCR; TCRdb keeps in-frame clones, though not all of them. The repertoire holds about 9,900 clones, around nine tenths seen once, with 13% to 15% in the top ten. The material sequenced was peripheral blood mononuclear cells (PBMCs), taken at baseline. Every receptor here comes from a human donor with classical Hodgkin lymphoma.

The CDR3 loop is CAWSGLAGGTYNEQFF. The DNA for the CDR3 is TGTGCCTGGAGCGGACTAGCGGGGGGTACCTACAATGAGCAGTTCTTC. This chain uses TRBV30 with TRBJ2-1; 14 positions agree with TRBD2. This CDR3 has 16 amino acids. Germline values: CDR1 GTSNPN, CDR2 SVGIG (reference sequence). Germline trimming cut 3 bases from V and 2 bases from J; bases unmatched to any gene: 3.

The chain recombines TRBV7-3 with TRBJ1-1; a weak D match, TRBD1 (5 bases). Germline CDR1 SGHTA, CDR2 FQGTGA. The CDR3 contains 13 residues. Between the trimmed V and J ends, which lost 0 bases and 5 bases, there was a span of 7 bases. CDR3 coding DNA: TGTGCCAGCAGCTTAACAGGGGCAACTGAAGCTTTCTTT. It is translated as CASSLTGATEAFF.

The chain carries TRBV29-1 and TRBJ2-3; D gene unclear. CDR3 length: 10 residues. The germline V gene encodes CDR1 SQVTM and CDR2 ANQGSEA. Trimming took 6 bases from V and 8 from J, leaving 9 bases between them. CDR3 sequence: CSVFLGTQYF. In DNA, the CDR3 is TGCAGCGTCTTCCTAGGTACGCAGTATTTT.

The chain has TRBV6-6 and TRBJ2-1; 7 nucleotides match TRBD2. Looked up from germline, CDR1 is MNHNY and CDR2 is SVGAGI (reference sequence). The CDR3 runs 15 residues. Unmatched junction bases numbered 9, after V lost 7 bases and J lost 3 bases. In DNA form, the CDR3 reads TGTGCCAGCACACCCCCGGGACTAAACTACAATGAGCAGTTCTTC. Translating it yields CASTPPGLNYNEQFF.

The rearrangement uses TRBV19 and TRBJ2-1, with D possibly matching TRBD1 (6 bases). Trimming pared 9 bases from V and 12 bases from J, leaving 24 bases between. The CDR3 covers 14 residues. Germline V CDR1 and CDR2: LNHDA, SQIVND (reference sequence). In nucleotides, the CDR3 is TGTGCCAGCGTTAGGACAGCCCTATTCCCCCCGCAGTTCTTC. It yields the protein CASVRTALFPPQFF.

The rearrangement links TRBV9 to TRBJ1-1; 10 bases are shared with TRBD1. V shed 4 bases and J 10 bases; nucleotides not matched to a gene: 16. Germline assignment: CDR1 SGDLS and CDR2 YYNGEE. The CDR3 runs to 16 residues. The CDR3 DNA is TGTGCCAGCAGCACTCGTCCCGGGACAGGGGCTCAGACAGCTTTCTTT. It yields the protein CASSTRPGTGAQTAFF.

This clone appeared once. The genes are TRBV14 and TRBJ1-1; a possible D gene is TRBD1 (5 bases). The length of the CDR3 is 14 residues. Trimming cost V 6 bases and J 5 bases, with 16 bases left between them. Germline V gene sequence: CDR1 SGHDN, CDR2 FVKESK. The CDR3 DNA reads TGTGCCAGCAGACCCCACGGGGGAAATACTGAAGCTTTCTTT. Translated: CASRPHGGNTEAFF.

The chain couples TRBV19 to TRBJ1-1; 7 bases match TRBD1. The CDR3 runs 12 residues. Germline V gene sequence: CDR1 LNHDA, CDR2 SQIVND (reference sequence). With 6 bases clipped from V and 6 bases from J, the junction kept 4 bases outside the gene matches. This CDR3 is CASSKQGAEAFF. CDR3 nucleotide sequence: TGTGCCAGTAGCAAGCAGGGGGCTGAAGCTTTCTTT.

The chain links TRBV30 to TRBJ2-3; tentative D call: TRBD2 (5 bases). This CDR3 is built from 14 residues. The germline V and J ends were trimmed by 2 bases and 4 bases, with 13 bases remaining between them. CDR1 GTSNPN and CDR2 SVGIG come from the germline V gene (reference sequence). This chain's CDR3 is CAWSTAAEADTQYF. CDR3 DNA: TGTGCCTGGAGTACGGCAGCGGAAGCAGATACGCAGTATTTT.

The chain is built from TRBV20-1 and TRBJ2-1; D uncertain. Per germline, CDR1 DFQATT and CDR2 SNEGSKA (reference sequence). The CDR3 length is 11 residues. Between the trimmed V and J ends, which lost 6 bases and 6 bases, there was a span of 9 bases. The CDR3 here is CSAVWVNEQFF. The CDR3 coding sequence is TGCAGTGCAGTTTGGGTCAATGAGCAGTTCTTC.